The entry below describes one TCR beta chain. The antigen is unknown. The data were taken from a study of cytomegalovirus exposure and HLA in healthy donors. Notes on the study in general: Some TCR beta chains (around 180 of them) were listed as cytomegalovirus-associated.

Trimming removed 3 bases at V and 12 bases at J, with 19 bases between. CDR1 and CDR2 (germline): SGDLS, YYNGEE. This CDR3 is 14 amino acids long. The donors were in the roughly 110-subject validation cohort, distinct from the approximately 700-subject first cohort. Measured with immunoSEQ multiplex PCR; TCRdb has only the in-frame clones, and not every one. The data show 70,000 or so clones, 90% to 95% seen once. The source is a woman aged 18-30 years in good health and CMV-seropositive. The sample taken for sequencing was PBMCs. V and J are TRBV9 and TRBJ2-1, with D maybe TRBD2 (6 bases). The CDR3 loop reads CASSELGGFEGQFF. CDR3 coding DNA: TGTGCCAGCAGCGAATTGGGGGGATTTGAGGGGCAGTTCTTC.